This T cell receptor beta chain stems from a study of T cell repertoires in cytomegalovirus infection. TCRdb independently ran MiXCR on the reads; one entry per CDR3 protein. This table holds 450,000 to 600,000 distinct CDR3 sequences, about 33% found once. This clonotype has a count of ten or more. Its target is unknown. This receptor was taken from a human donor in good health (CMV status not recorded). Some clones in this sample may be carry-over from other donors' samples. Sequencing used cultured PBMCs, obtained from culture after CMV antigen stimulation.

The CDR3 region is CASIKQLAGVGSEQFF. The CDR3 coding sequence is TGTGCCAGCATCAAACAACTAGCGGGAGTCGGTTCGGAGCAGTTCTTC. The V call is TRBV7-2, the J call TRBJ2-1, with TRBD2 matching 11 bases. The CDR3 is 16 residues long. Germline CDR1 reads SGHTA; CDR2 reads FQGNSA. The V gene end was trimmed by 7 bases and the J gene end by 10 bases; junction bases not matched to a gene: 15. Full variable domain (outside the CDR3, taken from reference TRBV7-2 and TRBJ2-1): GAGVSQSPSNKVTEKGKDVELRCDPISGHTALYWYRQSLGQGLEFLIYFQGNSAPDKSGLPSDRFSAERTGGSVSTLTIQRTQQEDSAVYLCASIKQLAGVGSEQFFGPGTRLTVL.